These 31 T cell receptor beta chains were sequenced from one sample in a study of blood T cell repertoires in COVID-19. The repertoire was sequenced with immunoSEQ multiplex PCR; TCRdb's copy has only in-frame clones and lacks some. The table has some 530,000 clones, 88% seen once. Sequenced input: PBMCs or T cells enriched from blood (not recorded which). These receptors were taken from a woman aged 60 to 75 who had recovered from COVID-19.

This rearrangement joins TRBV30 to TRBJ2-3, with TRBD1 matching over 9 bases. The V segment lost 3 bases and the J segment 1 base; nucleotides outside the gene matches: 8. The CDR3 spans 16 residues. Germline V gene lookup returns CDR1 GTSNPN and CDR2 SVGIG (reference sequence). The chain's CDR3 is CAWSRFRTGGTDTQYF. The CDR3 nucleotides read TGTGCCTGGAGCAGGTTCCGGACAGGGGGCACAGATACGCAGTATTTT.

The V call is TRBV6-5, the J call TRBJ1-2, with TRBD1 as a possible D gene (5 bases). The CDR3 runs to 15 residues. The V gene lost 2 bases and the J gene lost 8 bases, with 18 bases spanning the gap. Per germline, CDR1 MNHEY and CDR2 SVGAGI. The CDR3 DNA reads TGTGCCAGCAGTTACGACGGGACTTCTGCGTGGGGCTACACCTTC. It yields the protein CASSYDGTSAWGYTF.

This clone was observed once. CDR3 loop: CASSPDREDEKLFF. For the CDR3, the DNA is TGCGCCAGCAGCCCCGACAGGGAGGACGAAAAACTGTTTTTT. The rearrangement joins TRBV5-1 to TRBJ1-4, with 7 bases fitting TRBD1. CDR1 and CDR2 (germline): SGHRS, YFSETQ. The CDR3 consists of 14 residues. V shed 4 bases and J 8 bases; nucleotides not matched to a gene: 8.

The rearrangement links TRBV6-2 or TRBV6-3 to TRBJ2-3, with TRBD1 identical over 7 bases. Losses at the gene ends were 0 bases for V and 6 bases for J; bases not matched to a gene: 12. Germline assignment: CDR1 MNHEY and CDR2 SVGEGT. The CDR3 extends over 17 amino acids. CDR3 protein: CASSYSGMTGPADTQYF. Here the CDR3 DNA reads TGTGCCAGCAGTTACTCCGGGATGACAGGGCCCGCTGATACGCAGTATTTT.

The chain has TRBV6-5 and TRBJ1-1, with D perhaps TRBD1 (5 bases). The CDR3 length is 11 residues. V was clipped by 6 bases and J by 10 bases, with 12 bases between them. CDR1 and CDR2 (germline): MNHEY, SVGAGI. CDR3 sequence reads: CASSSGLVAFF. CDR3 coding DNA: TGTGCCAGCAGCTCAGGGTTAGTAGCTTTCTTT.

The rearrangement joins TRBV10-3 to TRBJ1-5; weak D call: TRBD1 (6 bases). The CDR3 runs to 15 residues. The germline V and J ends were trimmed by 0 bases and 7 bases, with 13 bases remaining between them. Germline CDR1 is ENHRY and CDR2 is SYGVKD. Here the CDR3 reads CAISESPGGAQPQHF. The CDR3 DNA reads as TGTGCCATCAGTGAGTCGCCGGGGGGGGCCCAGCCCCAGCATTTT.

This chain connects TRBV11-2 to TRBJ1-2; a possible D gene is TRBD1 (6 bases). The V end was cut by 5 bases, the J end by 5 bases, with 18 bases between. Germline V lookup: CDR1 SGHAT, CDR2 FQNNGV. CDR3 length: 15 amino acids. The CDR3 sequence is CASSTSGTKLYGYTF. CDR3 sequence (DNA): TGTGCCAGCAGCACATCCGGGACAAAGCTTTATGGCTACACCTTC.

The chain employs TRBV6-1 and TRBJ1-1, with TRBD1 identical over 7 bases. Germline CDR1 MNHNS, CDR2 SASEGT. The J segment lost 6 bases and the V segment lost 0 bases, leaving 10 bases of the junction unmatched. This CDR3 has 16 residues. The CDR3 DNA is TGTGCCAGCAGTGAAGCCCGACAGGGCCGGAGGGCTGAAGCTTTCTTT. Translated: CASSEARQGRRAEAFF.

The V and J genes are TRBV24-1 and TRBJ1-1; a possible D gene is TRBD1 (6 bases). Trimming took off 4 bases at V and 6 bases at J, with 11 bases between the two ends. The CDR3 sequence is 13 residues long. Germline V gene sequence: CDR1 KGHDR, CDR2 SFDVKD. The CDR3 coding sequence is TGTGCCACCAGTGAAGCGAACAGGGCTGAAGCTTTCTTT. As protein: CATSEANRAEAFF.

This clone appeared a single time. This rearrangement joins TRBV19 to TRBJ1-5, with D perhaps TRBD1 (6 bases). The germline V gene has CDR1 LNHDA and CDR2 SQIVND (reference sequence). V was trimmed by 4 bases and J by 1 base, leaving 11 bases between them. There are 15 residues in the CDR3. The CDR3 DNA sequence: TGTGCCAGTAGTAAACAGGGCGAAAGCAATCAGCCCCAGCATTTT. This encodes CASSKQGESNQPQHF.

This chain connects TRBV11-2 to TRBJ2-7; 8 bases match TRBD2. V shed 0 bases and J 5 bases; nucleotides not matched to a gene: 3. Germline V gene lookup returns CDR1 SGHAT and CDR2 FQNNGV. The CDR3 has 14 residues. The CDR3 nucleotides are TGTGCCAGCAGCTTAGACCGCGGGGGGCACGAGCAGTACGTC. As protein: CASSLDRGGHEQYV.

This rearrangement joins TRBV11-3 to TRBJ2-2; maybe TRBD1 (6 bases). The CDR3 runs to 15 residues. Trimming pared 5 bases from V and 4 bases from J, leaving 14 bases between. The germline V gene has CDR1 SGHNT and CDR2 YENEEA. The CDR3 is CASSASGTLTGELFF. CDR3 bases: TGTGCCAGCAGCGCGTCCGGGACACTCACCGGGGAGCTGTTTTTT.

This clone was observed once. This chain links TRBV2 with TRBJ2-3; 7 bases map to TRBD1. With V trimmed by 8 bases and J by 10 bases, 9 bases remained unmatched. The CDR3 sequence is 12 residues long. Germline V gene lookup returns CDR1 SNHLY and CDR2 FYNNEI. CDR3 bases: TGTGCCAGCGGGACAGCTGAATTGGCGCAGTATTTT. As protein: CASGTAELAQYF.

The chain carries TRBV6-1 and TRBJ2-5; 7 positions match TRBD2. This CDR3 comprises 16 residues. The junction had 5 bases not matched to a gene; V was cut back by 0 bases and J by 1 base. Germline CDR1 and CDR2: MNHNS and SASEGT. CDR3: CASSEAPGGSQETQYF. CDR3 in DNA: TGTGCCAGCAGTGAAGCGCCCGGGGGGTCCCAAGAGACCCAGTACTTC.

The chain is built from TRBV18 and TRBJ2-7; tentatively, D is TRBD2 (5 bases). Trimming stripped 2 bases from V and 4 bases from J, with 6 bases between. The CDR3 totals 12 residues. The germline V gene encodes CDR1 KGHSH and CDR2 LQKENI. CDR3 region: CASSPGEYEQYF. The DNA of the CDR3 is TGTGCCAGCTCACCAGGGGAGTACGAGCAGTACTTC.

The CDR3: CASSLKESGRDRDYEQYV. CDR3 bases: TGTGCCAGCAGTTTAAAAGAATCGGGGAGGGACAGGGACTACGAGCAGTACGTC. The rearrangement uses TRBV27 and TRBJ2-7; 9 bases fit TRBD1. V dropped 2 bases and J dropped 3; count of bases not matched to a gene: 14. CDR1 and CDR2 from the germline V gene are MNHEY and SMNVEV (reference sequence). The CDR3 consists of 18 residues.

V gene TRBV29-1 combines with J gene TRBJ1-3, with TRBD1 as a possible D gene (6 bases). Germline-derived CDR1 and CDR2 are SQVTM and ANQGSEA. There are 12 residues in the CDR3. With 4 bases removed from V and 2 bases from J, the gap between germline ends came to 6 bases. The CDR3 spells CSVGQAGNTIYF. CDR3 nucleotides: TGCAGCGTTGGACAGGCTGGAAACACCATATATTTT.

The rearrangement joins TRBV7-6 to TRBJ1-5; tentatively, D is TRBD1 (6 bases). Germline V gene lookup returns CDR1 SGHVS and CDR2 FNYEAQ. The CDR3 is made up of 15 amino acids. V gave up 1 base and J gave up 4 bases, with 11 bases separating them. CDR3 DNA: TGTGCCAGCAGCTTAGGGGGGGGGCTTAATCAGCCCCAGCATTTT. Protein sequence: CASSLGGGLNQPQHF.

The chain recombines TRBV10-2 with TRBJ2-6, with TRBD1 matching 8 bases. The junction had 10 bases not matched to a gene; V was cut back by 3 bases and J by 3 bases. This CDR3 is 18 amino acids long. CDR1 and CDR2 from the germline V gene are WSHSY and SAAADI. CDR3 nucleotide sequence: TGCGCCAGCAGTGAAGGGTTTGGCAGGGGGCTTGGGGCCAACGTCCTGACTTTC. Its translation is CASSEGFGRGLGANVLTF.

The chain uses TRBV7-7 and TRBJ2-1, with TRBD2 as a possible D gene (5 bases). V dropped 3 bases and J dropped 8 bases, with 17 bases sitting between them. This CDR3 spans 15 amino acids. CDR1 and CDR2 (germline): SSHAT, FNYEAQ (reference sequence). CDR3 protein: CASSFAGGLGDEQFF. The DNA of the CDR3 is TGTGCCAGCAGCTTTGCGGGCGGACTGGGAGATGAGCAGTTCTTC.

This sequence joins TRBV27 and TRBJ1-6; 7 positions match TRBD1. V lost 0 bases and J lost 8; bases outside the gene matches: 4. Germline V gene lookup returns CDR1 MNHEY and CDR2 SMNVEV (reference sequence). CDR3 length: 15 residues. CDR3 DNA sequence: TGTGCCAGCAGTTTATCGACAGGGTTTGATTCACCCCTCCACTTT. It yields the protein CASSLSTGFDSPLHF.

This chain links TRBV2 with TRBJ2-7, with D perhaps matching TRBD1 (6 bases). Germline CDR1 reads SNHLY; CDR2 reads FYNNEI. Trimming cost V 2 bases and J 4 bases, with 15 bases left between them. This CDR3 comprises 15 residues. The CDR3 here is CASSEHFRGNYEQYV. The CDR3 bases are TGTGCCAGCAGTGAACATTTTAGGGGGAATTACGAGCAGTACGTC.

The CDR3 loop is CASSSPWTGTYEQYV. The CDR3 DNA sequence: TGTGCCAGCAGCTCGCCATGGACAGGGACCTACGAGCAGTACGTC. The rearrangement links TRBV11-2 to TRBJ2-7, with 8 bases aligning to TRBD1. This CDR3 region has 15 residues. In germline, CDR1 is SGHAT, CDR2 FQNNGV. Trimming removed 4 bases from V and 2 bases from J; junction bases left unmatched: 7.

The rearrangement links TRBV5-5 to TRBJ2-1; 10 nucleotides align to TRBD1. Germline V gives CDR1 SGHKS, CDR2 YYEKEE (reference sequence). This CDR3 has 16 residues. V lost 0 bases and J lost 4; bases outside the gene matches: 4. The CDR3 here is CASSLGTGGLYNEQFF. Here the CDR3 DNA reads TGTGCCAGCAGCTTGGGGACAGGGGGGTTATACAATGAGCAGTTCTTC. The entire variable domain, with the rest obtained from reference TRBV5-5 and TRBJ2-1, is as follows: DAGVTQSPTHLIKTRGQQVTLRCSPISGHKSVSWYQQVLGQGPQFIFQYYEKEERGRGNFPDRFSARQFPNYSSELNVNALLLGDSALYLCASSLGTGGLYNEQFFGPGTRLTVL.

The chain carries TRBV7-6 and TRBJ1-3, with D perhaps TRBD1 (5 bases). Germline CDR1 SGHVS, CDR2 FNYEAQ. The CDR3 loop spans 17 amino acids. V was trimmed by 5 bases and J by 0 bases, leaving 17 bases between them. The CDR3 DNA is TGTGCCAGCAGCCCAAACTTTGGGGGGAGCTCTGGAAACACCATATATTTT. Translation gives CASSPNFGGSSGNTIYF.

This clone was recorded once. In nucleotides, the CDR3 is TGTGCCAGTACAGGGTTCGGAGATGCCCTGAACACTGAAGCTTTCTTT. Protein: CASTGFGDALNTEAFF. The chain recombines TRBV19 with TRBJ1-1; D might be TRBD1 (5 bases). The germline CDR1 and CDR2 sequences are LNHDA and SQIVND (reference sequence). Trimming stripped 7 bases from V and 0 bases from J, with 18 bases between. The CDR3 contains 16 residues.

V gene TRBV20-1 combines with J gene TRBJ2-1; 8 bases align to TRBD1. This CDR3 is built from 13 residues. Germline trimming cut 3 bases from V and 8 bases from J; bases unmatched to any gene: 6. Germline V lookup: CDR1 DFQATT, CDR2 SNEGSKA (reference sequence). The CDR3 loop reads CSASKPGGDEQFF. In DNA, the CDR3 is TGCAGTGCTAGTAAGCCAGGGGGCGATGAGCAGTTCTTC.

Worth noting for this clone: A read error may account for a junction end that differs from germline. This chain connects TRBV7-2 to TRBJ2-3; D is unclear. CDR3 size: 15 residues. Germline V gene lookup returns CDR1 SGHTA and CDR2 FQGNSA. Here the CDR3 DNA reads TGTGCCAGCAGCTTACCCCTACCAACCACAGATATGCAGTACTTT. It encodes CASSLPLPTTDMQYF.

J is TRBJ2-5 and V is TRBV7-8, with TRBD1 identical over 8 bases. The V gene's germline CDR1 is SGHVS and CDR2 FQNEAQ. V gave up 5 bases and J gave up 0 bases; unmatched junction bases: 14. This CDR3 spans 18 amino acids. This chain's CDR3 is CASSGQGSEVVYQETQYF. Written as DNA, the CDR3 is TGTGCCAGCAGCGGACAGGGCTCTGAGGTGGTTTACCAAGAGACCCAGTACTTC.

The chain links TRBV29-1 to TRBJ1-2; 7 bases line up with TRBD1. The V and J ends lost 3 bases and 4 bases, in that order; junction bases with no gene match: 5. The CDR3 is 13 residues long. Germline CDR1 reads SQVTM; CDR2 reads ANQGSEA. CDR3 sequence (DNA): TGCAGCGTTGATCTGGGACAGATCTATGGCTACACCTTC. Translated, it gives CSVDLGQIYGYTF.

DNA of the CDR3: TGTGCCAGCAGCCCAAGCCTGAATCAGCCCCAGCATTTT. Its protein product is CASSPSLNQPQHF. The chain uses TRBV4-2 and TRBJ1-5; the D is unclear. The CDR3 length is 13 residues. V shed 4 bases and J shed 4 bases, with 8 bases lying between them. CDR1 and CDR2 from the germline V gene are LGHNA and YNFKEQ.